The T cell receptor beta chain described here comes from a study of cytomegalovirus exposure and HLA in healthy donors. Study-wide results and caveats: Published work reported that the classifier diagnosed cytomegalovirus status with high specificity and sensitivity.

The PCR made use of 60 Vbeta and 13 Jbeta primers. Authors' analysis steps: In a later analysis, of tens of millions of unique beta chains, roughly 9.9 million appeared in at least two donors. Assay used: immunoSEQ multiplex PCR; TCRdb lists only in-frame clones, some missing. The V and J calls and clone size are taken from that table; D and trimming were inferred from the DNA. The profile covers about 130,000 clones, with 80% appearing a single time and around 3% taken by the ten largest. As for this clone: No antigen is known for it.

This CDR3 comprises 15 residues. V lost 4 bases and J lost 5; bases outside the gene matches: 4. Germline V CDR1 and CDR2: SGHNT, YYREEE (reference sequence). The sample was PBMCs. The sequence derives from a male donor in good health and CMV-seronegative. The J gene is TRBJ2-2, the V gene TRBV5-4; 11 positions match TRBD1. CDR3 loop: CASSARDRGTGELFF. CDR3 DNA: TGTGCCAGCAGCGCCCGGGACAGGGGGACCGGGGAGCTGTTTTTT. Looking up the rest from reference TRBV5-4 and TRBJ2-2 gives the full variable domain: ETGVTQSPTHLIKTRGQQVTLRCSSQSGHNTVSWYQQALGQGPQFIFQYYREEENGRGNFPPRFSGLQFPNYSSELNVNALELDDSALYLCASSARDRGTGELFFGEGSRLTVL.